Presented here are 3 T cell receptor beta chains from one specimen sequenced in a study of blood T cell repertoires in COVID-19. Generated by immunoSEQ multiplex PCR, the TCRdb table keeps only in-frame clones and is missing some. The sample shows about 120,000 clones, under 80% of them seen only once. Material: peripheral blood. These receptors were collected from a man between 65 and 85 years old with acute or convalescent COVID-19.

There are many counts of this clone. J is TRBJ1-2 and V is TRBV14; 8 bases agree with TRBD1. With V trimmed by 4 bases and J by 4 bases, 14 bases remained unmatched. This CDR3 is 17 amino acids long. CDR1 is SGHDN and CDR2 is FVKESK in the germline V gene. CDR3 sequence (DNA): TGTGCCAGCAGCCCCCGGGACAGGTCATCCCCCCGCTATGGCTACACCTTC. Protein product: CASSPRDRSSPRYGYTF.

V usage is TRBV12-3 or TRBV12-4 and J usage is TRBJ1-5; D is undetermined. Trimming removed 2 bases at V and 13 bases at J, with 15 bases between. The CDR3 has 13 amino acids. CDR3 in DNA: TGTGCCAGCAGTTTAAGGTCCACCACGGGGCAGCATTTT. This sequence encodes CASSLRSTTGQHF.

This rearrangement joins TRBV10-3 to TRBJ2-1; 15 bases line up with TRBD2. Germline CDR1 ENHRY, CDR2 SYGVKD. This CDR3 has 17 amino acids. J gave up 0 bases and V 6 bases, and 3 bases lay outside the gene matches. The CDR3 region has the DNA TGTGCCATCAGCGGGACTAGCGGGGGGCTCTCCTACAATGAGCAGTTCTTC. Translation: CAISGTSGGLSYNEQFF.